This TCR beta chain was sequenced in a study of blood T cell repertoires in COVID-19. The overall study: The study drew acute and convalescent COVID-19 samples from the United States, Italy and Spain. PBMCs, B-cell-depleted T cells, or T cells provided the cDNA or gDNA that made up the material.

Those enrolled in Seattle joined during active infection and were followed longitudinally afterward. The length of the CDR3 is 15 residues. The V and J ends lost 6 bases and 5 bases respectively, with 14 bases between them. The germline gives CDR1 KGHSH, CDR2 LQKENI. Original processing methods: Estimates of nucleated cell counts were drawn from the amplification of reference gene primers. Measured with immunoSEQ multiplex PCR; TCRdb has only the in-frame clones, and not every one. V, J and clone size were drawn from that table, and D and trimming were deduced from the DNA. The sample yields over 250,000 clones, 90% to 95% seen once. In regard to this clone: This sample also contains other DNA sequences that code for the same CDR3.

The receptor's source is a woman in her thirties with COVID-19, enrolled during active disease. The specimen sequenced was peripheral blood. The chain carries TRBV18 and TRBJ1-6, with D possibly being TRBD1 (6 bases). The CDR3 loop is CASSPGPGDNSPLHF. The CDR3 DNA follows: TGTGCCAGCTCCCCGGGCCCAGGGGATAATTCACCCCTCCACTTT. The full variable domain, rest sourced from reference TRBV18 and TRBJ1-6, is NAGVMQNPRHLVRRRGQEARLRCSPMKGHSHVYWYRQLPEEGLKFMVYLQKENIIDESGMPKERFSAEFPKEGPSILRIQQVVRGDSAAYFCASSPGPGDNSPLHFGNGTRLTVT.